The 20 T cell receptor beta chains listed next were all sequenced from one sample in a study of cytomegalovirus exposure and HLA in healthy donors. The study ran its PCR with 60 Vbeta and 13 Jbeta primers. Method: immunoSEQ multiplex PCR; TCRdb's copy keeps in-frame clones and lacks some. Of approximately 140,000 clones detected, roughly four fifths appear once; the ten largest clones hold 5.5% to 6%. Material: PBMCs. The source is a woman in her thirties or forties in good health and CMV-seropositive.

The genes are TRBV7-3 and TRBJ2-5; 7 nucleotides align to TRBD2. Trimming at V came to 4 bases and at J to 3 bases, leaving 2 bases not matched to a gene. The CDR3 consists of 13 residues. Germline lookup yields CDR1 SGHTA and CDR2 FQGTGA. CDR3 nucleotides: TGTGCCAGCAGCTCAAGCGGGGAAGAGACCCAGTACTTC. As protein: CASSSSGEETQYF.

This clone was counted a few times. The chain is built from TRBV7-2 and TRBJ2-5; 8 nucleotides agree with TRBD1. The V gene's germline CDR1 is SGHTA and CDR2 FQGNSA. The CDR3 covers 14 residues. V trimming: 4 bases; J trimming: 6 bases; junction bases outside the gene matches: 7. This CDR3 is CASSSRDRQKTQYF. As DNA, the CDR3 is TGTGCCAGCAGCTCGCGGGACAGGCAAAAGACCCAGTACTTC.

The chain is built from TRBV19 and TRBJ2-3; a possible D gene is TRBD2 (5 bases). CDR1 and CDR2 from the germline V gene are LNHDA and SQIVND (reference sequence). Trimming removed 3 bases from V and 3 bases from J, with 13 bases in between. The CDR3 is 15 amino acids. The CDR3 loop reads CASSIRRSGTDTQYF. The DNA of the CDR3 is TGTGCCAGTAGTATCCGGAGGAGTGGGACAGATACGCAGTATTTT. The complete variable domain, with remaining parts taken from reference TRBV19 and TRBJ2-3, reads DGGITQSPKYLFRKEGQNVTLSCEQNLNHDAMYWYRQDPGQGLRLIYYSQIVNDFQKGDIAEGYSVSREKKESFPLTVTSAQKNPTAFYLCASSIRRSGTDTQYFGPGTRLTVL.

The rearrangement joins TRBV10-3 to TRBJ2-2; the match to TRBD1 covers 8 bases. The germline CDR1 and CDR2 sequences are ENHRY and SYGVKD. This CDR3 region has 13 residues. Germline trimming cut 10 bases from V and 7 bases from J; bases unmatched to any gene: 8. The CDR3 region has the DNA TGTGCCACCCACCAGGGGACAGGCGGGGAGCTGTTTTTT. Amino acids: CATHQGTGGELFF.

The chain combines TRBV4-3 with TRBJ2-3; a weak D match, TRBD1 (6 bases). This CDR3 spans 13 amino acids. V was cut by 5 bases and J by 4 bases, with 10 bases left in between. Germline lookup yields CDR1 LGHNA and CDR2 YSLEER. The chain's CDR3 is CASSAGTSDTQYF. The CDR3 DNA sequence: TGCGCCAGCAGCGCTGGGACATCAGATACGCAGTATTTT.

This clone occurred once. The chain has TRBV30 and TRBJ2-5; D not resolved. CDR3 length: 15 amino acids. Germline V CDR1 and CDR2: GTSNPN, SVGIG (reference sequence). The V end was cut by 1 base, the J end by 4 bases, with 16 bases between. CDR3 DNA sequence: TGTGCCTGGAGTGAGAGGCCAGTCATTGGAGAGACCCAGTACTTC. Its translation: CAWSERPVIGETQYF.

This clone has a handful of counts. The CDR3 is CASSQDEGGGRGQFF. CDR3 DNA sequence: TGCGCCAGCAGCCAAGATGAGGGCGGGGGCAGGGGGCAGTTCTTC. The J gene is TRBJ2-1, the V gene TRBV4-3; perhaps TRBD2 as D (7 bases). Germline CDR1 reads LGHNA; CDR2 reads YSLEER. CDR3 size: 15 residues. Trimming removed 0 bases at V and 12 bases at J, with 18 bases between.

The chain employs TRBV4-2 and TRBJ2-7, with 15 bases matching TRBD2. V lost 2 bases to trimming and J lost 2 bases; unmatched junction nucleotides: 7. Germline assignment: CDR1 LGHNA and CDR2 YNFKEQ. The CDR3 sequence is 18 residues long. The DNA for the CDR3 is TGTGCCAGCAGCCAATGGGGACTAGCGGGAGGCTCTACCTACGAGCAGTACTTC. Translating it yields CASSQWGLAGGSTYEQYF.

This chain joins TRBV7-3 and TRBJ2-2; the D gene is possibly TRBD2 (6 bases). Germline CDR1 and CDR2: SGHTA and FQGTGA. The CDR3 consists of 12 residues. The CDR3 nucleotides are TGTGTCACGGAGGGCAGCACCGGGGAGCTGTTTTTT. Translation gives CVTEGSTGELFF.

The V call is TRBV7-2, the J call TRBJ1-5; 7 positions agree with TRBD1. CDR1 and CDR2 from the germline V gene are SGHTA and FQGNSA. Trimming removed 4 bases from V and 0 bases from J; junction bases left unmatched: 6. CDR3 size: 16 residues. CDR3 region: CASSSTGTASNQPQHF. As DNA, the CDR3 is TGTGCCAGCAGCTCCACCGGGACAGCTAGCAATCAGCCCCAGCATTTT.

The chain recombines TRBV7-6 with TRBJ2-7; 8 bases are shared with TRBD2. This CDR3 comprises 16 residues. Germline V gives CDR1 SGHVS, CDR2 FNYEAQ. V gave up 1 base and J gave up 2 bases; unmatched junction bases: 7. The CDR3 protein is CASSLVGGASTYEQYF. Here the CDR3 DNA reads TGTGCCAGCAGCTTAGTCGGGGGGGCGAGTACCTACGAGCAGTACTTC.

There are a few counts of this clone. The genes are TRBV5-8 and TRBJ1-2; the match to TRBD1 covers 10 bases. Germline lookup yields CDR1 SGHTS and CDR2 YDEGEE. Trimming at V came to 4 bases and at J to 3 bases, leaving 12 bases not matched to a gene. This CDR3 has 17 amino acids. The CDR3 protein is CASSLPGQGSGYYGYTF. The DNA for the CDR3 is TGTGCCAGCAGCCTACCGGGACAGGGGTCGGGTTACTATGGCTACACCTTC.

The chain carries TRBV7-8 and TRBJ2-7; unclear D gene. In germline, CDR1 is SGHVS, CDR2 FQNEAQ. The germline V and J ends were trimmed by 0 bases and 0 bases, with 6 bases remaining between them. The CDR3 has 14 residues. In nucleotides, the CDR3 is TGTGCCAGCAGCTTAGCAGCTTACTCCTACGAGCAGTACTTC. Translation gives CASSLAAYSYEQYF.

The chain is built from TRBV7-9 and TRBJ2-1; 9 bases are shared with TRBD1. This CDR3 is 13 amino acids long. V gave up 4 bases and J gave up 9 bases; unmatched junction bases: 4. Germline-derived CDR1 and CDR2 are SEHNR and FQNEAQ (reference sequence). The CDR3 DNA sequence: TGTGCCAGCAGCTCCACAGGGGGCCTTGAGCAGTTCTTC. Translation gives CASSSTGGLEQFF.

V gene TRBV9 combines with J gene TRBJ2-5; 9 bases agree with TRBD2. With V trimmed by 4 bases and J by 5 bases, 12 bases remained unmatched. CDR1 SGDLS and CDR2 YYNGEE come from the germline V gene. This CDR3 is built from 16 residues. This CDR3 is CASSPSPRGGGETQYF. In nucleotides, the CDR3 is TGTGCCAGCAGCCCTTCCCCGCGGGGGGGAGGGGAGACCCAGTACTTC. Full variable domain (outside the CDR3, taken from reference TRBV9 and TRBJ2-5): DSGVTQTPKHLITATGQRVTLRCSPRSGDLSVYWYQQSLDQGLQFLIQYYNGEERAKGNILERFSAQQFPDLHSELNLSSLELGDSALYFCASSPSPRGGGETQYFGPGTRLLVL.

The gene calls are TRBV19 and TRBJ2-2; D gene unclear. The germline V gene encodes CDR1 LNHDA and CDR2 SQIVND (reference sequence). Trimming removed 2 bases from V and 1 base from J, with 2 bases in between. The CDR3 contains 13 residues. The CDR3 nucleotides read TGTGCCAGTAGTATACTGAACACCGGGGAGCTGTTTTTT. It translates to CASSILNTGELFF.

The J gene is TRBJ2-2, the V gene TRBV19; 7 positions match TRBD1. Looked up from germline, CDR1 is LNHDA and CDR2 is SQIVND (reference sequence). The CDR3 has 14 residues. The junction had 4 bases not matched to a gene; V was cut back by 7 bases and J by 2 bases. The CDR3 DNA sequence: TGTGCCAGTATAAGAGGGGGCAACACCGGGGAGCTGTTTTTT. It codes for CASIRGGNTGELFF.

V usage is TRBV5-4 and J usage is TRBJ2-5; 12 bases fit TRBD2. This CDR3 comprises 16 residues. V shed 3 bases and J 5 bases; nucleotides not matched to a gene: 8. The germline gives CDR1 SGHNT, CDR2 YYREEE (reference sequence). The CDR3 DNA sequence: TGTGCCAGCAGCTCTAGCGGGGGGGCCGGTCGGGAGACCCAGTACTTC. This encodes CASSSSGGAGRETQYF. Full variable domain (outside the CDR3, taken from reference TRBV5-4 and TRBJ2-5): ETGVTQSPTHLIKTRGQQVTLRCSSQSGHNTVSWYQQALGQGPQFIFQYYREEENGRGNFPPRFSGLQFPNYSSELNVNALELDDSALYLCASSSSGGAGRETQYFGPGTRLLVL.

V and J are TRBV18 and TRBJ2-7, with 11 bases that match TRBD1. The CDR3 runs to 17 residues. With 0 bases clipped from V and 0 bases from J, the junction kept 4 bases outside the gene matches. CDR1 and CDR2 from the germline V gene are KGHSH and LQKENI. CDR3 DNA sequence: TGTGCCAGCTCACCACCCAGGACAGGGGGCAGCTCCTACGAGCAGTACTTC. This encodes CASSPPRTGGSSYEQYF.

The table lists this clone with a few counts. The CDR3, as DNA: TGCGCCAGCAGCCAATGGACTAGCGGGAGGGGTACTGGGGCCAACGTCCTGACTTTC. It codes for CASSQWTSGRGTGANVLTF. V and J are TRBV4-1 and TRBJ2-6, with 15 bases matching TRBD2. Germline CDR1 is MGHRA and CDR2 is YSYEKL. The CDR3 consists of 19 residues. The J segment lost 2 bases and the V segment lost 2 bases, leaving 4 bases of the junction unmatched.